These 11 T cell receptor beta chains originate from one sample sequenced in a study of cytomegalovirus exposure and HLA in healthy donors. The PCR made use of 60 Vbeta and 13 Jbeta primers. Assay: immunoSEQ multiplex PCR; the TCRdb copy retains only in-frame clones and omits some. This repertoire includes 200,000 to 250,000 clones. The sequencing sample was made of PBMCs. The receptors derive from a woman aged 25 to 45 in good health and CMV-seropositive.

V gene TRBV28 combines with J gene TRBJ2-5; weak D call: TRBD1 (5 bases). The CDR3 runs to 14 residues. Deletions cut 5 bases from V and 5 bases from J, with 15 bases between. Looked up from germline, CDR1 is MDHEN and CDR2 is SYDVKM. CDR3 coding DNA: TGTGCCAGCAGTCCCAGGGCAGAGGAGGAGACCCAGTACTTC. The encoded protein is CASSPRAEEETQYF.

V usage is TRBV29-1 and J usage is TRBJ2-7; the match to TRBD1 covers 12 bases. Trimming removed 0 bases from V and 5 bases from J; junction bases left unmatched: 5. The CDR3 consists of 15 residues. Germline V lookup: CDR1 SQVTM, CDR2 ANQGSEA. CDR3 in amino acids: CSVEDPGQGANEQYF. The CDR3 region has the DNA TGCAGCGTTGAAGACCCGGGACAGGGGGCGAACGAGCAGTACTTC.

V and J are TRBV5-6 and TRBJ1-1; a possible D gene is TRBD1 (6 bases). V shed 2 bases and J shed 1 base, with 12 bases lying between them. The CDR3 length is 15 residues. The germline CDR1 and CDR2 sequences are SGHDT and YYEEEE. CDR3 bases: TGTGCCAGCAGCTTTTGGGGGCAAGGGAACACTGAAGCTTTCTTT. Translated, it gives CASSFWGQGNTEAFF.

The rearrangement joins TRBV29-1 to TRBJ1-5; perhaps TRBD1 as D (5 bases). The CDR3 is 14 residues long. V lost 6 bases and J lost 9, with 21 bases in between. Germline V gene data show CDR1 as SQVTM and CDR2 as ANQGSEA. CDR3 region: CSVCWGDPGGPQHF. The CDR3 DNA reads as TGCAGCGTCTGTTGGGGGGACCCCGGCGGGCCCCAGCATTTT.

The chain joins TRBV18 to TRBJ1-4, with TRBD1 matching over 7 bases. Germline lookup yields CDR1 KGHSH and CDR2 LQKENI. The length of the CDR3 is 14 residues. Trimming cost V 3 bases and J 4 bases; bases outside gene matches: 2. In DNA form, the CDR3 reads TGTGCCAGCTCACCTAGACAGGGTAATGAAAAACTGTTTTTT. It codes for CASSPRQGNEKLFF.

The chain carries TRBV2 and TRBJ1-2; 7 nucleotides line up with TRBD1. The germline V gene encodes CDR1 SNHLY and CDR2 FYNNEI. There are 14 residues in the CDR3. Trimming removed 6 bases from V and 4 bases from J; junction bases left unmatched: 8. The CDR3, as DNA: TGTGCCAGCAGGGGACAGTCGTCTCTCTATGGCTACACCTTC. Protein sequence: CASRGQSSLYGYTF. The full variable domain, rest sourced from reference TRBV2 and TRBJ1-2, is EPEVTQTPSHQVTQMGQEVILRCVPISNHLYFYWYRQILGQKVEFLVSFYNNEISEKSEIFDDQFSVERPDGSNFTLKIRSTKLEDSAMYFCASRGQSSLYGYTFGSGTRLTVV.

V and J are TRBV28 and TRBJ1-1; no definite D call. Germline loops: CDR1 MDHEN, CDR2 SYDVKM. This CDR3 is built from 13 residues. Trimming cost V 3 bases and J 1 base, with 6 bases left between them. CDR3 DNA sequence: TGTGCCAGCAGTTTCGGAGGGAACACTGAAGCTTTCTTT. It specifies CASSFGGNTEAFF.

J is TRBJ2-7 and V is TRBV28, with 9 positions matching TRBD2. From germline, CDR1 is MDHEN and CDR2 SYDVKM. The junction had 5 bases not matched to a gene; V was cut back by 3 bases and J by 2 bases. CDR3 length: 15 amino acids. CDR3 nucleotide sequence: TGTGCCAGCAGTTTGAGACTAGCGGCAGCCTACGAGCAGTACTTC. Amino acid sequence: CASSLRLAAAYEQYF. The full variable domain, completed using reference TRBV28 and TRBJ2-7, is DVKVTQSSRYLVKRTGEKVFLECVQDMDHENMFWYRQDPGLGLRLIYFSYDVKMKEKGDIPEGYSVSREKKERFSLILESASTNQTSMYLCASSLRLAAAYEQYFGPGTRLTVT.

The CDR3 reads CASSPPGGQGWSYEQYF. As DNA, the CDR3 is TGTGCCAGCTCACCACCAGGTGGGCAGGGGTGGTCCTACGAGCAGTACTTC. This chain connects TRBV18 to TRBJ2-7, with D tentatively TRBD1 (6 bases). The CDR3 sequence is 17 residues long. The germline V and J ends were trimmed by 0 bases and 1 base, with 16 bases remaining between them. Per the germline V gene, CDR1 is KGHSH and CDR2 is LQKENI.

This chain links TRBV10-1 with TRBJ2-1, with D tentatively TRBD2 (5 bases). This CDR3 has 14 amino acids. Trimming stripped 5 bases from V and 2 bases from J, with 10 bases between. The germline gives CDR1 WNHNN, CDR2 SYGVQD (reference sequence). The CDR3 sequence: CASSTRVAYNEQFF. CDR3 sequence (DNA): TGCGCCAGCAGTACTAGAGTGGCCTACAATGAGCAGTTCTTC.

This chain links TRBV13 with TRBJ2-3; 7 nucleotides align to TRBD1. Germline V gene data show CDR1 as PRHDT and CDR2 as FYEKMQ (reference sequence). Trimming took 3 bases from V and 0 from J; bases not matched to a gene: 0. The CDR3 runs 14 residues. This chain's CDR3 is CASSLTGSTDTQYF. Here the CDR3 DNA reads TGTGCCAGCAGCTTGACAGGGAGCACAGATACGCAGTATTTT.